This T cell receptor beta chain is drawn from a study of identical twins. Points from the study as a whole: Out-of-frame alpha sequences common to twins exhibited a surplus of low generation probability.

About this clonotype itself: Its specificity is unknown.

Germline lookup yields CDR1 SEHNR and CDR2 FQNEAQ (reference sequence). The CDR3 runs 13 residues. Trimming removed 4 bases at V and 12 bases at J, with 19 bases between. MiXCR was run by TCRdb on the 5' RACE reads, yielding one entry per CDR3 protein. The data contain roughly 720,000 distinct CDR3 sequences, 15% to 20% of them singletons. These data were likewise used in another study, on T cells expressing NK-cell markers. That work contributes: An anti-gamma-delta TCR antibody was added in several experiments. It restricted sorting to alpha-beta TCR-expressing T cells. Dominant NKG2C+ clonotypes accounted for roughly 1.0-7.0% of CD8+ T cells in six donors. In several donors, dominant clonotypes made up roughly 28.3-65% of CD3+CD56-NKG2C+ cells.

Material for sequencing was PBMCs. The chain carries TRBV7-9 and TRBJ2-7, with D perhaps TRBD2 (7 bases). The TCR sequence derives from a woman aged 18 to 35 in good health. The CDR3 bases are TGTGCCAGCAGCTACCAACCGGGACGGGGGGCGTACTTC. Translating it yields CASSYQPGRGAYF.